The 13 T cell receptor beta chains in this list originate from one sample, sequenced in a study of a mutant IDH1 vaccine in newly diagnosed glioma. The time point is: baseline, week 1 (first vaccination visit). Documented treatment: pre-vaccination baseline after standard-of-care therapy. TCRdb's table, derived via immunoSEQ multiplex PCR, lists solely in-frame clones and lacks some. Of about 67,000 clones in the sample, about four fifths were seen once. The sample in question was peripheral blood mononuclear cells (PBMCs), obtained from a glioma patient treated with radiotherapy, temozolomide or both. The receptors stem from a woman between 18 and 29 years old with glioma. Some clones in this sample may be carry-over from other donors' samples.

The chain carries TRBV7-8 and TRBJ2-2, with D possibly TRBD1 on 5 matching bases. Trimming stripped 5 bases from V and 2 bases from J, with 18 bases between. Looked up from germline, CDR1 is SGHVS and CDR2 is FQNEAQ. This CDR3 is built from 17 residues. The CDR3 protein is CASSLRMTDPNTGELFF. The DNA of the CDR3 is TGTGCCAGCAGCCTTAGGATGACAGACCCTAACACCGGGGAGCTGTTTTTT.

The V gene is TRBV27, the J gene TRBJ1-2; perhaps TRBD1 as D (5 bases). The CDR3 sequence is 14 residues long. The germline gives CDR1 MNHEY, CDR2 SMNVEV (reference sequence). Trimming left V 3 bases short and J 4 bases short, with 12 bases between. CDR3 amino acids: CASSLRGGSYGYTF. The CDR3 DNA reads TGTGCCAGCAGTTTGAGGGGTGGAAGCTATGGCTACACCTTC.

The genes are TRBV5-1 and TRBJ2-1, with TRBD2 matching 10 bases. The CDR3 runs 15 residues. V was clipped by 1 base and J by 9 bases; unmatched bases: 7. Germline V gene data show CDR1 as SGHRS and CDR2 as YFSETQ. CDR3: CASSLPAGGPREQFF. CDR3 DNA: TGCGCCAGCAGCTTGCCAGCGGGAGGGCCCCGTGAGCAGTTCTTC.

The genes are TRBV9 and TRBJ2-1; 12 bases line up with TRBD2. Germline assignment: CDR1 SGDLS and CDR2 YYNGEE. This CDR3 comprises 13 residues. The J segment lost 9 bases and the V segment lost 5 bases, leaving 3 bases of the junction unmatched. CDR3 in DNA: TGTGCCAGCAGTCTAGCGGGAGGGAGTGAGCAGTTCTTC. This gives the protein CASSLAGGSEQFF.

This chain uses TRBV13 with TRBJ1-1, with 7 bases aligning to TRBD1. Losses at the gene ends were 1 base for V and 0 bases for J; bases not matched to a gene: 8. CDR1 and CDR2 (germline): PRHDT, FYEKMQ (reference sequence). The CDR3 contains 17 residues. This CDR3 is CASSLEIAGGMNTEAFF. The CDR3 DNA reads as TGTGCCAGCAGCTTAGAAATAGCAGGGGGGATGAACACTGAAGCTTTCTTT. Full variable domain (missing parts from reference TRBV13 and TRBJ1-1): AAGVIQSPRHLIKEKRETATLKCYPIPRHDTVYWYQQGPGQDPQFLISFYEKMQSDKGSIPDRFSAQQFSDYHSELNMSSLELGDSALYFCASSLEIAGGMNTEAFFGQGTRLTVV.

The rearrangement uses TRBV10-3 and TRBJ1-1; D gene uncertain. Germline assignment: CDR1 ENHRY and CDR2 SYGVKD. V shed 2 bases and J shed 0 bases, with 10 bases lying between them. There are 15 residues in the CDR3. The CDR3 spells CAISERARMNTEAFF. CDR3 bases: TGTGCCATCAGTGAGAGGGCGCGAATGAACACTGAAGCTTTCTTT.

V is TRBV6-5 and J is TRBJ2-3; possible D gene TRBD2, 6 bases. Germline V gene lookup returns CDR1 MNHEY and CDR2 SVGAGI. Trimming removed 4 bases from V and 3 bases from J, with 11 bases in between. CDR3 length: 14 amino acids. CDR3 DNA: TGTGCCAGCAGTTCGAGCCGGGGGACAGATACGCAGTATTTT. Residues: CASSSSRGTDTQYF.

The chain employs TRBV5-1 and TRBJ2-2; possible D gene TRBD1, 5 bases. V shed 3 bases and J shed 1 base, with 10 bases lying between them. From germline, CDR1 is SGHRS and CDR2 YFSETQ. The CDR3 runs 15 residues. The CDR3 region is CASSSKGQNTGELFF. CDR3 nucleotide sequence: TGCGCCAGCAGCTCGAAAGGACAGAACACCGGGGAGCTGTTTTTT.

The rearrangement joins TRBV30 to TRBJ2-5; D not resolved. Germline V CDR1 and CDR2: GTSNPN, SVGIG (reference sequence). There are 14 residues in the CDR3. V was clipped by 1 base and J by 1 base, with 10 bases between them. In DNA form, the CDR3 reads TGTGCCTGGAGTGAAGGGCGATCCCAAGAGACCCAGTACTTC. Its translation: CAWSEGRSQETQYF.

The rearrangement uses TRBV19 and TRBJ1-2; tentatively, D is TRBD1 (5 bases). Germline lookup yields CDR1 LNHDA and CDR2 SQIVND (reference sequence). The CDR3 loop spans 12 amino acids. The ends were cut back, 3 bases at V and 8 bases at J, with 10 bases in the middle. In nucleotides, the CDR3 is TGTGCCAGTAGTATCGGGGGTTCCGGCTACACCTTC. Protein: CASSIGGSGYTF.

This chain joins TRBV19 and TRBJ2-1; D remains unclear. Trimming pared 7 bases from V and 7 bases from J, leaving 20 bases between. Germline V lookup: CDR1 LNHDA, CDR2 SQIVND (reference sequence). The length of the CDR3 is 15 residues. CDR3 bases: TGTGCCAGTATTAATACCGGGTCCTCCGGGAATGAGCAGTTCTTC. It codes for CASINTGSSGNEQFF.

The chain links TRBV7-6 to TRBJ1-2, with D possibly matching TRBD1 (5 bases). Germline CDR1 reads SGHVS; CDR2 reads FNYEAQ. V was clipped by 1 base and J by 4 bases, with 10 bases between them. This CDR3 comprises 14 residues. The CDR3 loop is CASSLGGQGYGYTF. The DNA for the CDR3 is TGTGCCAGCAGCTTAGGAGGTCAGGGCTATGGCTACACCTTC.

The CDR3 DNA sequence: TGTGCCAGCAGATTTAAGCGGGCTGCGGGCACAGATACGCAGTATTTT. Residues: CASRFKRAAGTDTQYF. The chain uses TRBV6-6 and TRBJ2-3, with D maybe TRBD2 (6 bases). The germline gives CDR1 MNHNY, CDR2 SVGAGI (reference sequence). The length of the CDR3 is 16 residues. Trimming pared 6 bases from V and 1 base from J, leaving 17 bases between.